The T cell receptor (beta chain) described here comes from a study of cytomegalovirus exposure and HLA in healthy donors. Study conclusions and caveats: Both high specificity and high sensitivity reportedly marked the classifier's diagnosis of cytomegalovirus status. Overall, approximately 180 TCR beta chains were annotated as cytomegalovirus-associated.

Germline CDR1 is SGDLS and CDR2 is YYNGEE. V lost 0 bases and J lost 0; bases outside the gene matches: 6. The CDR3 length is 17 residues. Regarding this clone: Its antigen is unidentified.

PCR involved 60 Vbeta and 13 Jbeta primers. The assay was immunoSEQ multiplex PCR, and TCRdb's table has in-frame clones only and misses some. The sample includes about 170,000 clones, roughly 79% of them seen just once. This chain uses TRBV9 with TRBJ2-3; 8 bases map to TRBD2. Sample: PBMCs. The receptor was isolated from a woman between 25 and 40 years old in good health and CMV-seropositive. The CDR3 region has the DNA TGTGCCAGCAGCGTAGACAGAACTAGCGGTAGCACAGATACGCAGTATTTT. It is translated as CASSVDRTSGSTDTQYF.